This TCR beta chain was observed in a study of shared clonotypes between healthy human individuals. Study at large: Aged between 18 and 49, the donors were a couple of women and three men. Each donor's CD8 memory used one plate, CD8 naive two, each CD4 subset three. General study findings and limits: Generally, naive subsets came out with larger estimated richness than memory subsets. Sharing across four donors was highest in naive CD4 (roughly 5%) and lowest in memory CD8 (about 0.4%).

The method was immunoSEQ multiplex PCR; TCRdb's version includes in-frame clones alone and lacks a portion of them. The sample holds over a million clones, around 78% seen once. As to this clone: Its target is not known.

The germline V gene encodes CDR1 GTSNPN and CDR2 SVGIG (reference sequence). The CDR3 has 14 amino acids. The V end was cut by 6 bases, the J end by 6 bases, with 17 bases between. The chain joins TRBV30 to TRBJ2-2; D may be TRBD2 (6 bases). The sample taken for sequencing was memory CD4+ T cells from PBMCs. Indicated subset: CD45RA-negative fraction. This receptor was identified in a man aged 18 to 30 in good health. Some clones in this sample may be carry-over from other donors' samples. In nucleotides, the CDR3 is TGTGCCTGCACCCCCGGGAGCGTGGCCGGGGAGCTGTTTTTT. This sequence encodes CACTPGSVAGELFF.